These 20 T cell receptor beta chains came from one sample sequenced in a study of cytomegalovirus exposure and HLA in healthy donors. A multiplex PCR was run with 60 Vbeta primers and 13 Jbeta primers. Sequenced by immunoSEQ multiplex PCR; TCRdb stores in-frame clones only, minus some. Of under 150,000 clones in the sample, 79% were seen once. Specimen: PBMCs. All receptors come from a man aged 25-40 years in good health and CMV-seropositive.

The chain uses TRBV10-3 and TRBJ1-5; 9 bases match TRBD1. The CDR3 totals 16 residues. Unmatched junction bases numbered 8, after V lost 3 bases and J lost 5 bases. Germline-derived CDR1 and CDR2 are ENHRY and SYGVKD. The CDR3 bases are TGTGCCATCAGTGACCCCGGGACAGGGATTTATCAGCCCCAGCATTTT. This sequence encodes CAISDPGTGIYQPQHF.

The chain links TRBV11-2 to TRBJ2-3; 13 positions match TRBD2. The CDR3 is 17 amino acids. The V and J ends lost 3 bases and 2 bases, in that order; junction bases with no gene match: 5. The germline V gene has CDR1 SGHAT and CDR2 FQNNGV. CDR3 amino acids: CASSLGLAGFLTDTQYF. The CDR3, as DNA: TGTGCCAGCAGCTTGGGACTAGCGGGGTTCCTCACAGATACGCAGTATTTT.

In its sample, this clone was seen a few times. J is TRBJ2-1 and V is TRBV18; 7 bases fit TRBD1. The length of the CDR3 is 14 residues. Per the germline V gene, CDR1 is KGHSH and CDR2 is LQKENI. V lost 4 bases to trimming and J lost 6 bases; unmatched junction nucleotides: 6. For the CDR3, the DNA is TGTGCCAGCTCACTCGACAGGGTTCGCAATGAGCAGTTCTTC. It yields the protein CASSLDRVRNEQFF.

The gene calls are TRBV7-8 and TRBJ2-1; D possibly corresponds to TRBD2 (6 bases). The germline CDR1 and CDR2 sequences are SGHVS and FQNEAQ. This CDR3 region has 15 residues. Trimming took off 5 bases at V and 0 bases at J, with 11 bases between the two ends. The chain's CDR3 is CASSARGSSYNEQFF. The DNA of the CDR3 is TGTGCCAGCAGCGCCCGGGGGAGCTCCTACAATGAGCAGTTCTTC.

This clone occurred a few times. The chain joins TRBV2 to TRBJ1-1, with TRBD1 identical over 9 bases. J was trimmed by 3 bases and V by 5 bases; bases with no gene match: 4. Per the germline V gene, CDR1 is SNHLY and CDR2 is FYNNEI. This CDR3 comprises 14 residues. The CDR3 bases are TGTGCCAGCAGTTCCGGACAGGGGTACACTGAAGCTTTCTTT. Its translation is CASSSGQGYTEAFF. Using reference TRBV2 and TRBJ1-1 for the parts outside the CDR3, the full variable domain is EPEVTQTPSHQVTQMGQEVILRCVPISNHLYFYWYRQILGQKVEFLVSFYNNEISEKSEIFDDQFSVERPDGSNFTLKIRSTKLEDSAMYFCASSSGQGYTEAFFGQGTRLTVV.

The chain joins TRBV25-1 to TRBJ2-5; TRBD1 matches at 8 bases. The germline V gene encodes CDR1 MGHDK and CDR2 SYGVNS. Trimming removed 3 bases from V and 5 bases from J; junction bases left unmatched: 11. The CDR3 is 16 residues long. The CDR3 bases are TGTGCCAGCAGTGATAGACAGGGGATTACAGGGGAGACCCAGTACTTC. Its translation: CASSDRQGITGETQYF.

This clone is a singleton in its sample. The V and J genes are TRBV28 and TRBJ1-2; D gene uncertain. In germline, CDR1 is MDHEN, CDR2 SYDVKM. Trimming removed 9 bases at V and 4 bases at J, with 9 bases between. This CDR3 spans 11 amino acids. This chain's CDR3 is CASGEIYGYTF. The CDR3 DNA is TGTGCCAGTGGGGAGATCTATGGCTACACCTTC.

CDR3 residues: CASSQLGDRANSPLHF. The CDR3 nucleotides are TGTGCCAGCAGCCAACTCGGAGACAGGGCCAATTCACCCCTCCACTTT. The V call is TRBV4-2, the J call TRBJ1-6; 7 bases align to TRBD1. This CDR3 region has 16 residues. V shed 2 bases, J shed 7 bases, and the junction held 8 bases outside the gene matches. CDR1 LGHNA and CDR2 YNFKEQ come from the germline V gene.

The rearrangement uses TRBV7-8 and TRBJ2-7, with 7 bases aligning to TRBD1. V lost 6 bases, J lost 1 base, and 9 bases stayed unmatched. This CDR3 contains 15 residues. Germline V CDR1 and CDR2: SGHVS, FQNEAQ. The CDR3, as DNA: TGTGCCAGCAGGAACCACAGGGGTGGATCCTACGAGCAGTACTTC. It is translated as CASRNHRGGSYEQYF.

V and J are TRBV4-2 and TRBJ2-2; no clear D gene. V was clipped by 0 bases and J by 5 bases, with 13 bases between them. CDR3 length: 16 residues. Germline values: CDR1 LGHNA, CDR2 YNFKEQ. DNA of the CDR3: TGTGCCAGCAGCCAAGAGCTGCGCGAAATGACCGGGGAGCTGTTTTTT. Its protein is CASSQELREMTGELFF.

V gene TRBV7-6 combines with J gene TRBJ1-5; D unclear. Looked up from germline, CDR1 is SGHVS and CDR2 is FNYEAQ. Trimming took off 5 bases at V and 2 bases at J, with 7 bases between the two ends. The CDR3 has 13 residues. The DNA of the CDR3 is TGTGCCAGCAGCCGGGGTGGCAATCAGCCCCAGCATTTT. Its protein product is CASSRGGNQPQHF.

The chain uses TRBV23-1 and TRBJ1-4, with D perhaps matching TRBD1 (6 bases). TRBV23-1 is an open reading frame, and its role is uncertain. The V end was cut by 5 bases, the J end by 1 base, with 17 bases between. The CDR3 is made up of 17 amino acids. The CDR3 is CASSYTPLQGTNEKLFF. CDR3 bases: TGCGCCAGCAGTTACACACCCCTACAGGGAACTAATGAAAAACTGTTTTTT.

The J gene is TRBJ2-5, the V gene TRBV5-1; 8 bases align to TRBD2. The ends lost 3 bases at V and 5 bases at J; junction bases unmatched: 3. The V gene's germline CDR1 is SGHRS and CDR2 YFSETQ. This CDR3 is built from 13 residues. The CDR3 DNA reads TGCGCCAGCAGCTGGGGCGGGAGGGAGACCCAGTACTTC. Translating it yields CASSWGGRETQYF.

V gene TRBV5-1 combines with J gene TRBJ1-2; D is unresolved. V lost 0 bases and J lost 7, with 10 bases in between. CDR1 SGHRS and CDR2 YFSETQ come from the germline V gene. The CDR3 is 13 residues long. The CDR3 region has the DNA TGCGCCAGCAGCTTGGTCGGGGAAAGTGGCTACACCTTC. As protein: CASSLVGESGYTF. Filled out from reference TRBV5-1 and TRBJ1-2, the complete variable domain reads KAGVTQTPRYLIKTRGQQVTLSCSPISGHRSVSWYQQTPGQGLQFLFEYFSETQRNKGNFPGRFSGRQFSNSRSEMNVSTLELGDSALYLCASSLVGESGYTFGSGTRLTVV.

The chain couples TRBV5-6 to TRBJ2-3, with 10 bases identical to TRBD1. The CDR3 is 17 residues long. CDR1 is SGHDT and CDR2 is YYEEEE in the germline V gene. V was pared by 4 bases and J by 2 bases, with 10 bases of the junction left unmatched. The CDR3 DNA reads as TGTGCCAGCAGCCCGAACCGGGACAGGGGTATCACAGATACGCAGTATTTT. This sequence encodes CASSPNRDRGITDTQYF.

Note on this clone: One junction end disagrees with the germline gene, perhaps due to a read error. The chain uses TRBV5-8 and TRBJ1-1, with D tentatively TRBD1 (5 bases). This CDR3 is 10 amino acids long. Germline CDR1 reads SGHTS; CDR2 reads YDEGEE. The CDR3 spells CASSLYRRIF. In DNA form, the CDR3 reads TGTGCCAGCAGCTTGTACAGGCGGATCTTT. Based on the CDR3 plus reference TRBV5-8 and TRBJ1-1, the full variable domain is EAGVTQSPTHLIKTRGQQATLRCSPISGHTSVYWYQQALGLGLQFLLWYDEGEERNRGNFPPRFSGRQFPNYSSELNVNALELEDSALYLCASSLYRRIFGQGTRLTVV.

The V and J genes are TRBV5-6 and TRBJ1-1; D is uncertain. Germline V gene lookup returns CDR1 SGHDT and CDR2 YYEEEE. The V end was cut by 6 bases, the J end by 8 bases, with 17 bases between. This CDR3 has 13 amino acids. As DNA, the CDR3 is TGTGCCAGCACCGGGGAGGACGCTGGAGAAGCTTTCTTT. Translation: CASTGEDAGEAFF.

The chain couples TRBV4-3 to TRBJ1-5, with a tentative D call TRBD1 (5 bases). Germline V gives CDR1 LGHNA, CDR2 YSLEER. The CDR3 covers 16 residues. Between the trimmed V and J ends, which lost 0 bases and 5 bases, there was a span of 14 bases. CDR3 loop: CASSQDFGRVDQPQHF. The CDR3 region has the DNA TGCGCCAGCAGCCAAGATTTTGGCAGGGTTGATCAGCCCCAGCATTTT.

V and J are TRBV6-4 and TRBJ2-1; 8 bases are shared with TRBD2. After removal of 2 bases from V and 9 bases from J, the junction contained 6 bases not matched to a gene. From germline, CDR1 is MRHNA and CDR2 SNTAGT. This CDR3 has 14 residues. CDR3 DNA sequence: TGTGCCAGCAGTGACCACGCGGGGGGCCCTGAGCAGTTCTTC. The encoded protein is CASSDHAGGPEQFF.

The chain is built from TRBV4-1 and TRBJ1-2, with D possibly matching TRBD1 (6 bases). Germline V gene sequence: CDR1 MGHRA, CDR2 YSYEKL. The CDR3 consists of 17 residues. With 0 bases removed from V and 4 bases from J, the gap between germline ends came to 18 bases. CDR3 nucleotide sequence: TGCGCCAGCAGCCAAGAAGGGGGAGCCAGGGAAGCCTATGGCTACACCTTC. It specifies CASSQEGGAREAYGYTF.